The 20 T cell receptor beta chains presented below share a single source sample, sequenced in a study of cytomegalovirus exposure and HLA in healthy donors. 13 Jbeta primers and 60 Vbeta primers were used for the PCR. Using immunoSEQ multiplex PCR, the repertoire was profiled, and TCRdb retains in-frame clones only, with some absent. The top ten hold about 1.9% of the sample, which has 150,000 to 200,000 clones, roughly 80% seen once. Sequenced input: PBMCs. These receptors all come from a female donor in good health and CMV-seronegative.

This sequence joins TRBV6-1 and TRBJ1-1; no definite D call. V was pared by 4 bases and J by 0 bases, with 12 bases between. The CDR3 loop spans 15 amino acids. Germline assignment: CDR1 MNHNS and CDR2 SASEGT. In nucleotides, the CDR3 is TGTGCCAGCAGTGCTCCGGGAGCCATGAACACTGAAGCTTTCTTT. Its translation is CASSAPGAMNTEAFF.

The chain uses TRBV7-8 and TRBJ1-3, with D unresolved. Germline V lookup: CDR1 SGHVS, CDR2 FQNEAQ. Trimming took off 5 bases at V and 0 bases at J, with 5 bases between the two ends. The CDR3 is made up of 13 amino acids. This chain's CDR3 is CASSAGSGNTIYF. CDR3 bases: TGTGCCAGCAGCGCAGGCTCTGGAAACACCATATATTTT.

Of note for this clone: Additional DNA sequences in this sample encode the identical CDR3. The V gene is TRBV7-9, the J gene TRBJ1-5, with D perhaps TRBD1 (6 bases). V dropped 2 bases and J dropped 1 base, with 6 bases sitting between them. The CDR3 loop spans 14 amino acids. Germline values: CDR1 SEHNR, CDR2 FQNEAQ (reference sequence). The CDR3 DNA reads TGTGCCAGCAGCTTACAGGGGAGCAATCAGCCCCAGCATTTT. Translated: CASSLQGSNQPQHF.

The rearrangement links TRBV27 to TRBJ2-3; 7 nucleotides agree with TRBD1. The V and J ends lost 6 bases and 4 bases, in that order; junction bases with no gene match: 7. Per germline, CDR1 MNHEY and CDR2 SMNVEV (reference sequence). The CDR3 has 14 residues. CDR3 in amino acids: CASSPQGKSDTQYF. CDR3 DNA: TGTGCCAGCAGCCCACAGGGGAAGTCAGATACGCAGTATTTT.

V is TRBV7-2 and J is TRBJ1-2; TRBD1 matches 7 bases. This CDR3 comprises 14 residues. V lost 5 bases and J lost 3; bases outside the gene matches: 6. Looked up from germline, CDR1 is SGHTA and CDR2 is FQGNSA. In DNA, the CDR3 is TGTGCCAGCAGCCCGTCCGGGACAGACTATGGCTACACCTTC. The encoded protein is CASSPSGTDYGYTF.

This clone was seen just once. The CDR3 region is CASSPEAGVSYEQYF. DNA for the CDR3: TGTGCCAGTAGTCCTGAAGCGGGAGTCAGCTACGAGCAGTACTTC. The chain recombines TRBV19 with TRBJ2-7; 8 nucleotides align to TRBD2. This CDR3 spans 15 amino acids. Germline V gives CDR1 LNHDA, CDR2 SQIVND (reference sequence). Germline trimming cut 5 bases from V and 3 bases from J; bases unmatched to any gene: 9.

The chain recombines TRBV13 with TRBJ1-1, with TRBD1 matching over 8 bases. The germline V gene has CDR1 PRHDT and CDR2 FYEKMQ (reference sequence). The CDR3 runs 13 residues. V was pared by 5 bases and J by 5 bases, with 4 bases of the junction left unmatched. CDR3 sequence: CASSLDRGTEAFF. CDR3 bases: TGTGCCAGCAGCCTCGACAGGGGAACTGAAGCTTTCTTT.

In its sample, this clone was seen a few times. Mismatch with germline at one junction end may stem from a read error. The V and J genes are TRBV2 and TRBJ2-7; 11 positions agree with TRBD1. The CDR3 is 14 amino acids. Germline CDR1 is SNHLY and CDR2 is FYNNEI. The CDR3 loop is CASGGDRGSSEQYF. As DNA, the CDR3 is TGTGCCAGCGGGGGGGACAGGGGGTCCTCCGAGCAGTACTTC.

The V call is TRBV5-1, the J call TRBJ2-3, with 7 positions matching TRBD2. CDR1 SGHRS and CDR2 YFSETQ come from the germline V gene. This CDR3 is built from 16 residues. The J segment lost 0 bases and the V segment lost 4 bases, leaving 8 bases of the junction unmatched. CDR3 DNA: TGCGCCAGCAGCCCCCCGCTAGCGGATAGCACAGATACGCAGTATTTT. It codes for CASSPPLADSTDTQYF.

The gene calls are TRBV30 and TRBJ1-1; possibly TRBD1 for D (6 bases). The V end lost 3 bases, the J end lost 1 base, and 9 bases lay between the germline ends. Germline values: CDR1 GTSNPN, CDR2 SVGIG (reference sequence). CDR3 length: 13 residues. DNA of the CDR3: TGTGCCTGGAGGGACAGAACGAACACTGAAGCTTTCTTT. This gives the protein CAWRDRTNTEAFF.

The chain recombines TRBV6-6 with TRBJ2-7, with 11 bases matching TRBD2. Germline lookup yields CDR1 MNHNY and CDR2 SVGAGI (reference sequence). This CDR3 has 15 amino acids. V lost 5 bases to trimming and J lost 3 bases; unmatched junction nucleotides: 6. As DNA, the CDR3 is TGTGCCAGCAGTATAGCGGGGGGGGGCCTCTACGAGCAGTACTTC. Protein sequence: CASSIAGGGLYEQYF.

The chain uses TRBV29-1 and TRBJ1-3, with 7 bases fitting TRBD1. The trim removed 0 bases at V and 3 bases at J, leaving 8 bases unmatched. This CDR3 spans 16 amino acids. Germline V gene data show CDR1 as SQVTM and CDR2 as ANQGSEA. The CDR3 region has the DNA TGCAGCGTTGAAGACCCGGACAGGCAGGGTGGAAACACCATATATTTT. It translates to CSVEDPDRQGGNTIYF.

The chain employs TRBV30 and TRBJ1-1, with D tentatively TRBD1 (5 bases). Trimming removed 1 base at V and 1 base at J, with 13 bases between. This CDR3 comprises 15 residues. Looked up from germline, CDR1 is GTSNPN and CDR2 is SVGIG (reference sequence). This chain's CDR3 is CAWSGRGLGNTEAFF. The DNA of the CDR3 is TGTGCCTGGAGTGGTAGGGGCCTGGGGAACACTGAAGCTTTCTTT.

The genes are TRBV7-9 and TRBJ2-7; 10 nucleotides match TRBD1. This CDR3 has 17 amino acids. Trimming at V came to 0 bases and at J to 3 bases, leaving 8 bases not matched to a gene. Germline CDR1 reads SEHNR; CDR2 reads FQNEAQ (reference sequence). The CDR3 loop reads CASSLAVPGTGDYEQYF. In nucleotides, the CDR3 is TGTGCCAGCAGCTTAGCGGTCCCTGGGACAGGGGACTACGAGCAGTACTTC.

This clone was found once. The J gene is TRBJ2-3, the V gene TRBV4-1; perhaps TRBD2 as D (6 bases). This CDR3 is built from 16 residues. Per germline, CDR1 MGHRA and CDR2 YSYEKL. Trimming stripped 1 base from V and 0 bases from J, with 11 bases between. Written as DNA, the CDR3 is TGCGCCAGCAGCCAAGGCGGCGGGGAAAGCACAGATACGCAGTATTTT. It yields the protein CASSQGGGESTDTQYF.

V gene TRBV5-1 combines with J gene TRBJ2-5; D might be TRBD1 (7 bases). V was shortened by 4 bases and J by 9 bases, with 13 bases between the two germline ends. The length of the CDR3 is 12 residues. Germline CDR1 is SGHRS and CDR2 is YFSETQ. CDR3 sequence (DNA): TGCGCCAGCAGCGATCCAGGGGGGTCCCAGTACTTC. Translated: CASSDPGGSQYF. Full variable domain (remainder filled in from reference TRBV5-1 and TRBJ2-5): KAGVTQTPRYLIKTRGQQVTLSCSPISGHRSVSWYQQTPGQGLQFLFEYFSETQRNKGNFPGRFSGRQFSNSRSEMNVSTLELGDSALYLCASSDPGGSQYFGPGTRLLVL.

The CDR3 nucleotides are TGTGCCAGCAGCCCGGGTTTACCCGGGACAGGGATCGCCCGCTCTGGAAACACCATATATTTT. Protein sequence: CASSPGLPGTGIARSGNTIYF. This chain links TRBV4-2 with TRBJ1-3; 9 nucleotides align to TRBD1. V was pared by 4 bases and J by 0 bases, with 19 bases of the junction left unmatched. This CDR3 is built from 21 residues. Germline V gene lookup returns CDR1 LGHNA and CDR2 YNFKEQ.

V is TRBV6-1 and J is TRBJ2-1; no clear D. CDR1 is MNHNS and CDR2 is SASEGT in the germline V gene. V dropped 4 bases and J dropped 9 bases, with 10 bases sitting between them. This CDR3 spans 12 amino acids. The CDR3 region is CASSVSAGEQFF. The DNA for the CDR3 is TGTGCCAGCAGTGTCAGCGCCGGTGAGCAGTTCTTC.

The chain carries TRBV5-1 and TRBJ1-2, with a weak D call TRBD1 (5 bases). Trimming removed 0 bases at V and 0 bases at J, with 9 bases between. Germline loops: CDR1 SGHRS, CDR2 YFSETQ. This CDR3 has 15 residues. In DNA form, the CDR3 reads TGCGCCAGCAGCTTGGAGGGGAGGCCTAACTATGGCTACACCTTC. It yields the protein CASSLEGRPNYGYTF.

This rearrangement joins TRBV27 to TRBJ2-6, with 9 nucleotides matching TRBD1. Germline V CDR1 and CDR2: MNHEY, SMNVEV (reference sequence). J was trimmed by 0 bases and V by 4 bases; bases with no gene match: 7. The CDR3 covers 18 residues. DNA of the CDR3: TGTGCCAGCAGTTCCCGGACAGGGGTCTTCTCTGGGGCCAACGTCCTGACTTTC. It specifies CASSSRTGVFSGANVLTF.